The 22 T cell receptor beta chains in this list originate from one sample, sequenced in a study of shared clonotypes between healthy human individuals (dated by TCRdb to 2020 to 2021). Receptors were amplified or captured by the immunoSEQ multiplex PCR assay. The table comes from immuneACCESS by way of TCRdb, which keeps in-frame sequences with V and J called. Part of the clones is missing from these tables; in studies checked, under half for an unresolved V gene and the rest for unknown reasons. The sample table contains 800,000 or so clones; only one count was recorded for 90% to 98% of them. The top ten clonotypes cover about 0.25% of the sample. CD8 naive samples were obtained by positive selection for CCR7 among CD45RO-negative cells, yielding a CD45RA+CCR7+ population from which TemRA cells were excluded. Sequenced input: naive CD8+ T cells sorted from blood. Read against the paper, the sample's cell subset or site label means: CD45RA+CCR7+. These receptors were collected from a man aged 25 to 40 in good health.

This chain uses TRBV2 with TRBJ2-7, with 8 bases fitting TRBD2. The CDR3 extends over 16 amino acids. V gave up 3 bases and J gave up 2 bases; unmatched junction bases: 9. Germline V gene lookup returns CDR1 SNHLY and CDR2 FYNNEI. CDR3 nucleotide sequence: TGTGCCAGCAGTGATCTTTACACTAGCGGTCCCTACGAGCAGTACTTC. As protein: CASSDLYTSGPYEQYF.

The chain combines TRBV11-2 with TRBJ2-1; 7 bases agree with TRBD2. Unmatched junction bases numbered 17, after V lost 5 bases and J lost 10 bases. This CDR3 contains 16 residues. Germline CDR1 is SGHAT and CDR2 is FQNNGV. The CDR3 here is CASSPSPGGPSSEQFF. Written as DNA, the CDR3 is TGTGCCAGCAGCCCGTCCCCGGGAGGACCCTCATCAGAGCAGTTCTTC.

J is TRBJ1-2 and V is TRBV5-4, with unresolved D. CDR3 size: 13 residues. Germline CDR1 SGHNT, CDR2 YYREEE (reference sequence). V was trimmed by 4 bases and J by 1 base, leaving 8 bases between them. In nucleotides, the CDR3 is TGTGCCAGCAGCGCCGGGATTAACTATGGCTACACCTTC. Its translation is CASSAGINYGYTF.

This chain connects TRBV6-5 to TRBJ2-1; 7 bases match TRBD2. This CDR3 is 14 amino acids long. From germline, CDR1 is MNHEY and CDR2 SVGAGI. Trimming took 6 bases from V and 14 from J; bases not matched to a gene: 16. The CDR3 is CASSVRYEGGNEFF. The CDR3 DNA is TGTGCCAGCAGCGTTCGTTATGAGGGAGGGAATGAGTTCTTC.

This sequence joins TRBV6-5 and TRBJ2-5, with 14 nucleotides matching TRBD2. Germline trimming cut 6 bases from V and 5 bases from J; bases unmatched to any gene: 5. The CDR3 runs 15 residues. Germline CDR1 MNHEY, CDR2 SVGAGI. The CDR3 DNA reads as TGTGCCAGCAGCCCGGGACTAGCGGGAGTCGAGACCCAGTACTTC. Translating gives CASSPGLAGVETQYF.

With regard to this clone: Other DNA sequences within the sample encode an identical CDR3. This chain connects TRBV7-9 to TRBJ1-1; D remains ambiguous. There are 12 residues in the CDR3. Germline V gene data show CDR1 as SEHNR and CDR2 as FQNEAQ (reference sequence). The ends were cut back, 5 bases at V and 5 bases at J, with 9 bases in the middle. This CDR3 is CASSPGGTEAFF. The CDR3 region has the DNA TGTGCCAGCAGCCCCGGTGGGACTGAAGCTTTCTTT.

The chain employs TRBV9 and TRBJ2-1; the match to TRBD2 covers 14 bases. There are 15 residues in the CDR3. Germline V gives CDR1 SGDLS, CDR2 YYNGEE. With V trimmed by 3 bases and J by 9 bases, 5 bases remained unmatched. CDR3 sequence: CASSGTGTSGGEQFF. Here the CDR3 DNA reads TGTGCCAGCAGCGGAACCGGGACTAGCGGGGGTGAGCAGTTCTTC.

The chain recombines TRBV27 with TRBJ2-3, with a possible D match to TRBD2 (6 bases). The CDR3 length is 16 residues. Per the germline V gene, CDR1 is MNHEY and CDR2 is SMNVEV (reference sequence). The ends were cut back, 2 bases at V and 2 bases at J, with 14 bases in the middle. CDR3 residues: CASSLRRGKNTDTQYF. Written as DNA, the CDR3 is TGTGCCAGCAGTTTACGGCGCGGGAAGAACACAGATACGCAGTATTTT.

The chain links TRBV11-2 to TRBJ2-3, with 12 bases fitting TRBD2. The V segment lost 5 bases and the J segment 1 base; nucleotides outside the gene matches: 4. CDR3 length: 16 residues. Germline CDR1 and CDR2: SGHAT and FQNNGV. CDR3 sequence (DNA): TGTGCCAGCAGCATGCTAGCGGGAGGGGGCACAGATACGCAGTATTTT. Translation: CASSMLAGGGTDTQYF.

The rearrangement joins TRBV28 to TRBJ2-1, with unresolved D. With 11 bases removed from V and 11 bases from J, the gap between germline ends came to 13 bases. Germline values: CDR1 MDHEN, CDR2 SYDVKM. CDR3 length equals 10 residues. The CDR3 region is CASDLPKQFF. CDR3 DNA sequence: TGTGCCTCAGACCTGCCGAAGCAGTTCTTC.

The chain links TRBV7-8 to TRBJ1-4, with D possibly TRBD1 on 6 matching bases. CDR3 length: 15 residues. Germline V CDR1 and CDR2: SGHVS, FQNEAQ. Trimming removed 5 bases from V and 3 bases from J, with 13 bases in between. CDR3 amino acids: CASSAPGASNEKLFF. The CDR3, as DNA: TGTGCCAGCAGCGCCCCAGGGGCATCTAATGAAAAACTGTTTTTT.

The V call is TRBV5-5, the J call TRBJ2-7; 9 bases are shared with TRBD1. Germline V CDR1 and CDR2: SGHKS, YYEKEE (reference sequence). V gave up 1 base and J gave up 7 bases; unmatched junction bases: 9. The CDR3 has 15 amino acids. CDR3 amino acids: CASSLSQGTGREQYF. CDR3 coding DNA: TGTGCCAGCAGCTTGTCTCAGGGGACAGGGAGGGAGCAGTACTTC.

The chain has TRBV4-1 and TRBJ2-1, with D perhaps TRBD1 or TRBD2 (5 bases each). This CDR3 is built from 15 residues. Trimming removed 3 bases from V and 6 bases from J, with 15 bases in between. Germline values: CDR1 MGHRA, CDR2 YSYEKL. The CDR3 reads CASSHQDTSVNEQFF. CDR3 in DNA: TGCGCCAGCAGCCATCAGGACACTAGTGTCAATGAGCAGTTCTTC.

The chain couples TRBV7-8 to TRBJ2-1, with 10 bases lining up with TRBD2. CDR3 length: 18 residues. V lost 8 bases to trimming and J lost 4 bases; unmatched junction nucleotides: 17. Germline V lookup: CDR1 SGHVS, CDR2 FQNEAQ. The CDR3 nucleotides read TGTGCCAGCGGCCAGCGGGAGGGCCTGGACCTGGATTACAATGAGCAGTTCTTC. This encodes CASGQREGLDLDYNEQFF.

In this sample, this clone turned up once. In DNA, the CDR3 is TGTGCCAGTAGTCAGCCCAGAGGGACAGGGGGCTGGAATGAGCAGTTCTTC. Its translation is CASSQPRGTGGWNEQFF. The rearrangement joins TRBV19 to TRBJ2-1; 12 nucleotides match TRBD1. V shed 5 bases, J shed 7 bases, and the junction held 12 bases outside the gene matches. CDR1 is LNHDA, CDR2 SQIVND, per germline (reference sequence). CDR3 length: 17 amino acids.

V usage is TRBV28 and J usage is TRBJ1-4; 9 nucleotides match TRBD1. The germline CDR1 and CDR2 sequences are MDHEN and SYDVKM. Trimming at V came to 2 bases and at J to 8 bases, leaving 6 bases not matched to a gene. This CDR3 has 15 amino acids. CDR3 bases: TGTGCCAGCAGTTTACAGACAGGGGGACTGGAAAAACTGTTTTTT. Its translation: CASSLQTGGLEKLFF.

The chain has TRBV9 and TRBJ2-3, with D possibly TRBD1 on 5 matching bases. CDR3 length equals 14 residues. Trimming removed 2 bases at V and 2 bases at J, with 9 bases between. The germline V gene has CDR1 SGDLS and CDR2 YYNGEE. CDR3 in DNA: TGTGCCAGCAGCGTGGGGCCCAACACAGATACGCAGTATTTT. As protein: CASSVGPNTDTQYF.

The chain combines TRBV10-1 with TRBJ2-7; D uncertain. Looked up from germline, CDR1 is WNHNN and CDR2 is SYGVQD (reference sequence). The CDR3 extends over 12 amino acids. The V gene lost 6 bases and the J gene lost 2 bases, with 8 bases spanning the gap. The CDR3 DNA reads TGCGCCAGCAGAGACACAACCTACGAGCAGTACTTC. Translated: CASRDTTYEQYF.

DNA for the CDR3: TGTGCCATCAGTGAGTCGGGGAATCAAGATACGCAGTATTTT. This gives the protein CAISESGNQDTQYF. The rearrangement uses TRBV10-3 and TRBJ2-3; no reliable D call. CDR3 size: 14 residues. Trimming stripped 0 bases from V and 5 bases from J, with 9 bases between. CDR1 is ENHRY, CDR2 SYGVKD, per germline.

The chain recombines TRBV7-2 with TRBJ2-7, with D hard to call. V lost 3 bases and J 6 bases, leaving 15 bases between the germline ends. The CDR3 runs to 14 residues. Per germline, CDR1 SGHTA and CDR2 FQGNSA. The CDR3 reads CASSFSGELSEQYF. The CDR3, as DNA: TGTGCCAGCAGCTTCTCGGGCGAACTCTCCGAGCAGTACTTC.

This clone has only one observation. The chain recombines TRBV4-1 with TRBJ2-1; TRBD2 aligns across 9 bases. The CDR3 spans 13 residues. Trimming took 4 bases from V and 9 from J; bases not matched to a gene: 4. Germline V CDR1 and CDR2: MGHRA, YSYEKL. DNA for the CDR3: TGCGCCAGCAGCCCCATAGCGGGAGTTGAGCAGTTCTTC. It encodes CASSPIAGVEQFF.

The V call is TRBV30, the J call TRBJ2-5, with D perhaps TRBD2 (6 bases). The CDR3 is 14 residues long. With 4 bases removed from V and 5 bases from J, the gap between germline ends came to 17 bases. CDR1 GTSNPN and CDR2 SVGIG come from the germline V gene (reference sequence). As DNA, the CDR3 is TGTGCCTGGACTAGCGCCGAGTCCAGTGAGACCCAGTACTTC. Residues: CAWTSAESSETQYF.